This entry is about one TCR beta chain. Its target is not known. TCRdb passed the 5' RACE reads through MiXCR, listing each CDR3 protein once. Found here are a few hundred thousand distinct CDR3 sequences, roughly 20% of them singletons; the top ten hold 3.5%. This specimen belongs to a study of CD8 T cells in ankylosing spondylitis. Study results and limitations: What seemed typical of ankylosing spondylitis blood was a TCR beta motif built from about 8 highly homologous variants.

The germline gives CDR1 LGHNA, CDR2 YNFKEQ. Trimming removed 1 base at V and 1 base at J, with 10 bases between. The CDR3 loop spans 16 amino acids. The sequenced material came from blood, either unsorted or a sorted T cell fraction (not recorded which). The V gene is TRBV4-2, the J gene TRBJ2-2; no definite D call. This sequence originates from a female donor with ankylosing spondylitis or in good health (not recorded which). CDR3 amino acids: CASSQVPDLNTGELFF. The CDR3 DNA is TGTGCCAGCAGCCAAGTTCCTGACTTGAACACCGGGGAGCTGTTTTTT.